The clone carrying this TCR beta chain was picked up a small number of times. Antigen unknown. The CDR3 extends over 17 amino acids. Germline V gene sequence: CDR1 DFQATT, CDR2 SNEGSKA (reference sequence). V was shortened by 0 bases and J by 0 bases, with 17 bases between the two germline ends. Sorting recovered naive CD8 T cells on a CD8+CD4-CCR7+CD45RA+ profile. These data come from a study of molecular identifiers for immune sequencing clone quantification. Study-wide points: In CMV-specific effectors, clones above 20 copies held over 98% of molecules; naive, under 1%. Spiked-in Jurkat TCR RNA corresponding to one cell was reported as detectable against 990,000 or so naive cells.

The authors built bulk TCR libraries by previously described methods with listed TCR primers. TCRdb re-analysed the PCR reads in MiXCR, keeping a single row per CDR3 protein. The table lists about 510,000 distinct CDR3 sequences, about a quarter of them singletons. Sequenced input: naive CD8+ T cells from blood, with Jurkat cell RNA spiked in. Subset given: FACS-sorted CD8+CD4-CCR7+CD45RA+ naive T cells. The rearrangement uses TRBV20-1 and TRBJ1-1; D possibly corresponds to TRBD1 (6 bases). This clonotype was sampled from a human donor in good health. Some libraries in this study had Jurkat cell RNA spiked in. The CDR3 is CSAREPLTQGMNTEAFF. The CDR3 region has the DNA TGCAGTGCTAGAGAGCCTTTAACACAGGGAATGAACACTGAAGCTTTCTTT.